Each of the 31 T cell receptor beta chains below was sequenced from the same sample in a study of beta chain features in type 1 diabetes. TCRB transcripts that were expressed got sequenced, as all of the isolated RNA had been reverse transcribed. The repertoire was sequenced with immunoSEQ multiplex PCR; TCRdb's copy has only in-frame clones and lacks some. This sample has under 800,000 clones, with about a sixth found just once. The sequencing input was naive CD4+ T cells from blood. These receptors originate from a man aged 18 to 29 in good health.

The CDR3 protein is CASWTSIDETQYF. The CDR3 region has the DNA TGTGCCAGCTGGACTAGTATCGACGAGACCCAGTACTTC. The V and J genes are TRBV6-5 and TRBJ2-5; 7 positions match TRBD2. There are 13 residues in the CDR3. Germline V lookup: CDR1 MNHEY, CDR2 SVGAGI. V shed 8 bases and J 5 bases; nucleotides not matched to a gene: 8.

The chain joins TRBV11-2 to TRBJ2-1, with D tentatively TRBD1 or TRBD2 (5 bases each). This CDR3 has 12 residues. Trimming left V 5 bases short and J 10 bases short, with 12 bases between. Germline lookup yields CDR1 SGHAT and CDR2 FQNNGV. The CDR3, as DNA: TGTGCCAGCAGCAGCTGGGGACGAGAGCAGTTCTTC. Translating it yields CASSSWGREQFF.

CDR3 sequence reads: CASSGWDRESQFF. The CDR3 nucleotides read TGTGCCAGCAGCGGATGGGACAGGGAGAGCCAGTTCTTC. This chain uses TRBV5-5 with TRBJ2-1, with 9 bases lining up with TRBD1. Per the germline V gene, CDR1 is SGHKS and CDR2 is YYEKEE (reference sequence). The V and J ends lost 4 bases and 13 bases, in that order; junction bases with no gene match: 9. The CDR3 is made up of 13 amino acids.

This clone was counted ten times or more. The genes are TRBV25-1 and TRBJ2-1; D is perhaps TRBD1 or TRBD2 (5 bases each). CDR1 and CDR2 from the germline V gene are MGHDK and SYGVNS. V gave up 2 bases and J gave up 4 bases, with 9 bases separating them. The CDR3 covers 14 residues. The CDR3 loop is CASSEVEGYNEQFF. The CDR3 DNA reads TGTGCCAGCAGTGAAGTAGAGGGGTACAATGAGCAGTTCTTC.

This clone was seen just once. V is TRBV4-3 and J is TRBJ2-1; D remains unclear. Germline V gives CDR1 LGHNA, CDR2 YSLEER. With 0 bases removed from V and 3 bases from J, the gap between germline ends came to 9 bases. The CDR3 has 15 amino acids. CDR3 coding DNA: TGCGCCAGCAGCCAAGACAGGACCCTCTACAATGAGCAGTTCTTC. Translating gives CASSQDRTLYNEQFF.

This clone was detected only a few times. The chain recombines TRBV27 with TRBJ1-2; the D is unclear. This CDR3 spans 11 amino acids. Germline V gene sequence: CDR1 MNHEY, CDR2 SMNVEV (reference sequence). The V end was cut by 5 bases, the J end by 6 bases, with 7 bases between. The CDR3 sequence is CASSITDGYTF. CDR3 coding DNA: TGTGCCAGCAGTATAACGGATGGCTACACCTTC.

This clone occurred a few times. The DNA of the CDR3 is TGTGCCAGCACCCAACAGAGGGCAGTCTCCTACGAGCAGTACTTC. Amino acids: CASTQQRAVSYEQYF. This chain joins TRBV7-9 and TRBJ2-7; weak D call: TRBD2 (5 bases). Between the trimmed V and J ends, which lost 7 bases and 0 bases, there was a span of 16 bases. CDR1 and CDR2 from the germline V gene are SEHNR and FQNEAQ (reference sequence). The CDR3 extends over 15 amino acids.

V and J are TRBV6-5 and TRBJ2-2; 12 nucleotides line up with TRBD2. Losses at the gene ends were 2 bases for V and 5 bases for J; bases not matched to a gene: 3. Germline CDR1 and CDR2: MNHEY and SVGAGI. The CDR3 is 16 residues long. The CDR3 is CASSYTGTSGTGELFF. DNA for the CDR3: TGTGCCAGCAGTTACACAGGGACTAGCGGGACCGGGGAGCTGTTTTTT.

This clone occurred a few times. The chain recombines TRBV5-1 with TRBJ2-1; TRBD2 matches at 8 bases. Germline trimming cut 0 bases from V and 7 bases from J; bases unmatched to any gene: 12. This CDR3 is 17 amino acids long. Germline assignment: CDR1 SGHRS and CDR2 YFSETQ. The CDR3 is CASSLGPGGAVKNEQFF. CDR3 DNA: TGCGCCAGCAGCTTGGGTCCCGGGGGGGCCGTGAAAAATGAGCAGTTCTTC.

The chain employs TRBV2 and TRBJ1-2; the D gene is possibly TRBD1 (6 bases). Germline values: CDR1 SNHLY, CDR2 FYNNEI. V was cut by 6 bases and J by 4 bases, with 9 bases left in between. This CDR3 is built from 12 residues. This CDR3 is CASRDRPYGYTF. The CDR3 DNA sequence: TGTGCCAGCAGGGACAGACCCTATGGCTACACCTTC. The complete variable domain, with remaining parts taken from reference TRBV2 and TRBJ1-2, reads EPEVTQTPSHQVTQMGQEVILRCVPISNHLYFYWYRQILGQKVEFLVSFYNNEISEKSEIFDDQFSVERPDGSNFTLKIRSTKLEDSAMYFCASRDRPYGYTFGSGTRLTVV.

The V call is TRBV7-2, the J call TRBJ1-3, with D maybe TRBD1 (5 bases). V shed 5 bases and J shed 0 bases, with 14 bases lying between them. From germline, CDR1 is SGHTA and CDR2 FQGNSA. CDR3 size: 16 residues. This chain's CDR3 is CASSPGGPSSGNTIYF. The DNA of the CDR3 is TGTGCCAGCAGCCCGGGGGGACCGAGCTCTGGAAACACCATATATTTT.

This chain links TRBV5-4 with TRBJ2-3, with unresolved D. V shed 0 bases and J shed 5 bases, with 7 bases lying between them. From germline, CDR1 is SGHNT and CDR2 YYREEE (reference sequence). CDR3 length: 13 amino acids. The CDR3 DNA follows: TGTGCCAGCAGCTTGGATTACGTAGATACGCAGTATTTT. Its translation is CASSLDYVDTQYF.

This chain joins TRBV30 and TRBJ2-5; D remains unclear. Trimming left V 0 bases short and J 8 bases short, with 19 bases between. CDR1 is GTSNPN, CDR2 SVGIG, per germline (reference sequence). CDR3 length equals 15 residues. CDR3 DNA sequence: TGTGCCTGGAGTGTAGAGGTAGGGTCCCCAGGAACCCAGTACTTC. This codes for CAWSVEVGSPGTQYF.

This sequence joins TRBV28 and TRBJ2-7; D ambiguous. Germline values: CDR1 MDHEN, CDR2 SYDVKM. This CDR3 region has 14 residues. V shed 7 bases and J shed 4 bases, with 17 bases lying between them. The chain's CDR3 is CASNPGSRTYEQYF. Here the CDR3 DNA reads TGTGCCAGCAACCCCGGGTCCCGCACTTACGAGCAGTACTTC.

V gene TRBV4-2 combines with J gene TRBJ2-7; 8 bases fit TRBD2. The CDR3 consists of 15 residues. The ends lost 6 bases at V and 4 bases at J; junction bases unmatched: 11. Germline CDR1 is LGHNA and CDR2 is YNFKEQ. CDR3 sequence: CASSHGLARQYEQYF. The CDR3 region has the DNA TGTGCCAGCAGTCATGGACTAGCTCGGCAGTACGAGCAGTACTTC.

This chain connects TRBV18 to TRBJ2-5; a weak D match, TRBD2 (6 bases). V lost 8 bases to trimming and J lost 5 bases, with 12 bases between them. The CDR3 runs to 12 residues. Germline V gene sequence: CDR1 KGHSH, CDR2 LQKENI. CDR3: CASRRERETQYF. The CDR3 nucleotides read TGTGCCAGCCGGAGGGAGCGGGAGACCCAGTACTTC.

Only a few counts were recorded for this clone. This chain connects TRBV28 to TRBJ2-7; D ambiguous. The germline V gene encodes CDR1 MDHEN and CDR2 SYDVKM. Deletions cut 10 bases from V and 2 bases from J, with 9 bases between. The CDR3 is 11 amino acids. The CDR3 region has the DNA TGTGCCACCTCAGAGACCTACGAGCAGTACTTC. Its translation is CATSETYEQYF.

This clone turned up a few times. The gene calls are TRBV4-2 and TRBJ2-3; TRBD1 is a possible D gene (5 bases). This CDR3 is built from 15 residues. Germline CDR1 reads LGHNA; CDR2 reads YNFKEQ. Deletions cut 0 bases from V and 0 bases from J, with 7 bases between. CDR3 sequence (DNA): TGTGCCAGCAGCCAAGAGACAGCTAGCACAGATACGCAGTATTTT. It is translated as CASSQETASTDTQYF.

This clone was observed a few times. The chain has TRBV7-9 and TRBJ1-1; D is ambiguous. V lost 4 bases to trimming and J lost 6 bases, with 9 bases between them. Germline loops: CDR1 SEHNR, CDR2 FQNEAQ (reference sequence). This CDR3 has 12 amino acids. CDR3 loop: CASSSPVAEAFF. Here the CDR3 DNA reads TGTGCCAGCAGCTCCCCAGTCGCTGAAGCTTTCTTT.

The gene calls are TRBV10-3 and TRBJ1-5; 10 bases are shared with TRBD1. CDR3 length equals 15 residues. V was clipped by 10 bases and J by 5 bases; unmatched bases: 11. Germline assignment: CDR1 ENHRY and CDR2 SYGVKD. The DNA of the CDR3 is TGTGCCACCTCCGGGACAGGGGCCCGGCATCAGCCCCAGCATTTT. This encodes CATSGTGARHQPQHF.

This clone appeared a few times. The chain carries TRBV12-5 and TRBJ2-3; 9 nucleotides line up with TRBD1. The CDR3 loop spans 15 amino acids. In germline, CDR1 is LGHNT, CDR2 FRNRAP. The ends lost 2 bases at V and 3 bases at J; junction bases unmatched: 3. CDR3 residues: CASGLTGGSTDTQYF. The CDR3 DNA reads TGTGCTAGTGGTTTGACAGGGGGCTCTACAGATACGCAGTATTTT.

This clone has only a few counts. The rearrangement links TRBV11-1 to TRBJ2-1, with D possibly being TRBD2 (6 bases). Trimming left V 5 bases short and J 4 bases short, with 18 bases between. Per germline, CDR1 SGHAT and CDR2 FQDESV (reference sequence). This CDR3 region has 16 residues. The CDR3 region has the DNA TGTGCCAGCAGCCTGTCCCGGTTGGAGGGTTACAATGAGCAGTTCTTC. Its translation: CASSLSRLEGYNEQFF.

The table lists this clone with a few counts. The rearrangement links TRBV20-1 to TRBJ1-2; unclear D gene. The germline CDR1 and CDR2 sequences are DFQATT and SNEGSKA (reference sequence). The CDR3 loop spans 11 amino acids. The V gene lost 5 bases and the J gene lost 4 bases, with 8 bases spanning the gap. CDR3 region: CSAVVFYGYTF. DNA for the CDR3: TGCAGTGCTGTGGTGTTCTATGGCTACACCTTC.

V usage is TRBV30 and J usage is TRBJ2-1, with D possibly being TRBD2 (5 bases). Per the germline V gene, CDR1 is GTSNPN and CDR2 is SVGIG (reference sequence). The CDR3 is 14 residues long. CDR3 coding DNA: TGTGGCCTGTCGGGGTTTTTTTTGTCCAATGAGCAGTTCTTC. Its protein product is CGLSGFFLSNEQFF.

This chain links TRBV28 with TRBJ1-1; unclear D gene. Germline CDR1 is MDHEN and CDR2 is SYDVKM. This CDR3 is 17 amino acids long. V was clipped by 2 bases and J by 5 bases, with 21 bases between them. The CDR3 is CASSLRGLTQTWTEAFF. DNA for the CDR3: TGTGCCAGCAGTTTAAGAGGGCTGACTCAGACTTGGACTGAAGCTTTCTTT.

The chain recombines TRBV4-3 with TRBJ1-6, with D perhaps matching TRBD1 (6 bases). The CDR3 is 15 residues long. Germline CDR1 and CDR2: LGHNA and YSLEER. Trimming removed 1 base from V and 7 bases from J, with 11 bases in between. Here the CDR3 reads CASSQVEGGNSPLHF. Here the CDR3 DNA reads TGCGCCAGCAGCCAAGTAGAAGGGGGGAATTCACCCCTCCACTTT.

V is TRBV7-2 and J is TRBJ2-5; possibly TRBD1 for D (5 bases). The germline V and J ends were trimmed by 4 bases and 0 bases, with 15 bases remaining between them. The germline V gene encodes CDR1 SGHTA and CDR2 FQGNSA. This CDR3 contains 16 residues. The CDR3 DNA sequence: TGTGCCAGCAGCTGGCGGACAAGATGGTACCAAGAGACCCAGTACTTC. This sequence encodes CASSWRTRWYQETQYF.

This clone was detected a few times. The chain recombines TRBV9 with TRBJ1-2; 7 nucleotides agree with TRBD1. This CDR3 contains 14 residues. J gave up 7 bases and V 3 bases, and 9 bases lay outside the gene matches. Germline V gene sequence: CDR1 SGDLS, CDR2 YYNGEE. The DNA of the CDR3 is TGTGCCAGCAGCGGAGAGGGACAGAGCGGTGGCTACACCTTC. Protein: CASSGEGQSGGYTF.

This clone was seen only a few times. The J gene is TRBJ1-6, the V gene TRBV29-1; 7 positions match TRBD1. J was trimmed by 7 bases and V by 6 bases; bases with no gene match: 9. Germline V lookup: CDR1 SQVTM, CDR2 ANQGSEA. The CDR3 length is 14 residues. This CDR3 reads CSVSTGEGNSPLHF. CDR3 bases: TGCAGCGTGTCTACAGGGGAGGGAAATTCACCCCTCCACTTT.

This clone was observed a single time. The chain carries TRBV5-1 and TRBJ1-1; D is uncertain. This CDR3 spans 14 amino acids. The V end lost 6 bases, the J end lost 4 bases, and 16 bases lay between the germline ends. The germline gives CDR1 SGHRS, CDR2 YFSETQ. For the CDR3, the DNA is TGCGCCAGCACAAAGCTGGCGGGGAGCACTGAAGCTTTCTTT. Protein sequence: CASTKLAGSTEAFF.

The chain employs TRBV29-1 and TRBJ2-1; D may match TRBD1 or TRBD2 (12 bases each). V was clipped by 6 bases and J by 3 bases, with 39 bases between them. Germline assignment: CDR1 SQVTM and CDR2 ANQGSEA. The CDR3 is made up of 22 amino acids. CDR3: CSVVGQGARGLAGGNLYNEQFF. As DNA, the CDR3 is TGCAGCGTCGTGGGACAGGGGGCAAGAGGCCTAGCGGGAGGGAACCTCTACAATGAGCAGTTCTTC.